This T cell receptor beta chain was captured by sequencing in a study of blood T cell repertoires in COVID-19. About the study: Sources were T cells, B-cell-depleted T cells, or PBMCs; the material itself was cDNA or gDNA.

The junction had 4 bases not matched to a gene; V was cut back by 8 bases and J by 5 bases. Germline-derived CDR1 and CDR2 are GTSNPN and SVGIG (reference sequence). This CDR3 is built from 13 residues. Produced via immunoSEQ multiplex PCR; TCRdb's table is partial and in-frame only. The sample lists 450,000 to 500,000 clones, roughly 87% seen once, with about 0.7% in the top ten. Sample: PBMCs or T cells enriched from blood (not recorded which). V gene TRBV30 combines with J gene TRBJ2-3, with TRBD2 matching 13 bases. The sequence was collected from a woman aged 18-29 years who had recovered from COVID-19. CDR3 region: CAKLAGGQDTQYF. The CDR3 nucleotides are TGTGCCAAACTAGCGGGGGGGCAAGATACGCAGTATTTT.